The 18 T cell receptor beta chains given below trace back to one sample, sequenced in a study of blood T cell repertoires in COVID-19. Only in-frame clones appear in the TCRdb table, and some are missing; sequencing was by immunoSEQ multiplex PCR. Of 55,000 to 85,000 clones in the sample, about four fifths were seen once. The sample taken for sequencing was peripheral blood. The receptors were sampled from a woman in her seventies with acute or convalescent COVID-19.

The chain couples TRBV30 to TRBJ2-3; 9 nucleotides match TRBD2. Germline V gene data show CDR1 as GTSNPN and CDR2 as SVGIG (reference sequence). Losses at the gene ends were 2 bases for V and 2 bases for J; bases not matched to a gene: 5. CDR3 size: 15 residues. This CDR3 reads CAWSRGGGATDTQYF. The CDR3 nucleotides are TGTGCCTGGAGTAGGGGCGGGGGGGCCACAGATACGCAGTATTTT.

The chain employs TRBV19 and TRBJ2-7; the match to TRBD2 covers 9 bases. This CDR3 spans 14 amino acids. The V segment lost 3 bases and the J segment 5 bases; nucleotides outside the gene matches: 5. Germline CDR1 and CDR2: LNHDA and SQIVND (reference sequence). The CDR3 spells CASSMILAGNEQYF. In nucleotides, the CDR3 is TGTGCCAGTAGTATGATCCTAGCGGGGAACGAGCAGTACTTC. Drawing the rest from reference TRBV19 and TRBJ2-7, the complete variable domain is DGGITQSPKYLFRKEGQNVTLSCEQNLNHDAMYWYRQDPGQGLRLIYYSQIVNDFQKGDIAEGYSVSREKKESFPLTVTSAQKNPTAFYLCASSMILAGNEQYFGPGTRLTVT.

This chain uses TRBV11-2 with TRBJ2-3; 10 bases are a match to TRBD1. The germline gives CDR1 SGHAT, CDR2 FQNNGV. CDR3 length: 16 residues. With 2 bases clipped from V and 2 bases from J, the junction kept 4 bases outside the gene matches. The DNA of the CDR3 is TGTGCCAGCAGCTTACGGGACAGGGGCTCCACAGATACGCAGTATTTT. This codes for CASSLRDRGSTDTQYF. Looking up the rest from reference TRBV11-2 and TRBJ2-3 gives the full variable domain: EAGVAQSPRYKIIEKRQSVAFWCNPISGHATLYWYQQILGQGPKLLIQFQNNGVVDDSQLPKDRFSAERLKGVDSTLKIQPAKLEDSAVYLCASSLRDRGSTDTQYFGPGTRLTVL.

The chain links TRBV27 to TRBJ1-6, with no clear D. Trimming took off 8 bases at V and 0 bases at J, with 11 bases between the two ends. Germline V gives CDR1 MNHEY, CDR2 SMNVEV (reference sequence). The CDR3 covers 15 residues. DNA for the CDR3: TGTGCCAGCCGGAACAGCATCTCCTATAATTCACCCCTCCACTTT. It specifies CASRNSISYNSPLHF.

In its sample, this clone was seen once. The genes are TRBV19 and TRBJ1-2; possibly TRBD1 for D (5 bases). V gave up 10 bases and J gave up 2 bases, with 11 bases separating them. From germline, CDR1 is LNHDA and CDR2 SQIVND (reference sequence). The CDR3 covers 12 residues. DNA for the CDR3: TGTGCCACCCTGGGGGGGAACTATGGCTACACCTTC. Translating it yields CATLGGNYGYTF.

J is TRBJ1-3 and V is TRBV28; 7 bases are shared with TRBD1. CDR1 is MDHEN and CDR2 is SYDVKM in the germline V gene. Trimming removed 5 bases from V and 0 bases from J; junction bases left unmatched: 7. The CDR3 has 16 amino acids. Here the CDR3 reads CASSPGDRGSGNTIYF. CDR3 in DNA: TGTGCCAGCAGTCCAGGGGACAGAGGCTCTGGAAACACCATATATTTT.

This clone showed up just once. This sequence joins TRBV11-2 and TRBJ2-2; TRBD1 matches 7 bases. CDR1 SGHAT and CDR2 FQNNGV come from the germline V gene. The CDR3 extends over 17 amino acids. With V trimmed by 3 bases and J by 6 bases, 13 bases remained unmatched. The CDR3 loop reads CASSLRTGTKWAGELFF. The CDR3 nucleotides read TGTGCCAGCAGCTTGAGGACAGGAACAAAGTGGGCCGGGGAGCTGTTTTTT.

The chain combines TRBV4-1 with TRBJ2-3; 8 bases fit TRBD2. J was trimmed by 2 bases and V by 1 base; bases with no gene match: 8. Germline-derived CDR1 and CDR2 are MGHRA and YSYEKL. This CDR3 has 17 amino acids. The DNA for the CDR3 is TGCGCCAGCAGCCAAGGCCGGGGGGGCCGGGACACAGATACGCAGTATTTT. Residues: CASSQGRGGRDTDTQYF.

CDR3 residues: CASSQVFFRDNNSPLHF. DNA of the CDR3: TGCGCCAGCAGCCAAGTGTTTTTTCGGGACAACAATTCACCCCTCCACTTT. The chain recombines TRBV4-3 with TRBJ1-6; possible D gene TRBD1, 6 bases. V lost 1 base and J lost 7, with 17 bases in between. Germline V CDR1 and CDR2: LGHNA, YSLEER. CDR3 length: 17 amino acids.

V and J are TRBV30 and TRBJ1-6; 7 bases are a match to TRBD1. The germline gives CDR1 GTSNPN, CDR2 SVGIG (reference sequence). The length of the CDR3 is 12 residues. Trimming cost V 8 bases and J 10 bases; bases outside gene matches: 8. The chain's CDR3 is CARQQGNSPLHF. DNA for the CDR3: TGTGCCCGCCAACAGGGGAACTCACCCCTCCACTTT.

The chain has TRBV30 and TRBJ1-4, with a weak D call TRBD1 (5 bases). With 0 bases removed from V and 3 bases from J, the gap between germline ends came to 14 bases. Germline V gene data show CDR1 as GTSNPN and CDR2 as SVGIG (reference sequence). The CDR3 has 16 amino acids. The CDR3 sequence: CAWSVGAAGSNEKLFF. DNA for the CDR3: TGTGCCTGGAGTGTAGGGGCTGCGGGATCTAATGAAAAACTGTTTTTT. Full variable domain (rest looked up from reference TRBV30 and TRBJ1-4): SQTIHQWPATLVQPVGSPLSLECTVEGTSNPNLYWYRQAAGRGLQLLFYSVGIGQISSEVPQNLSASRPQDRQFILSSKKLLLSDSGFYLCAWSVGAAGSNEKLFFGSGTQLSVL.

This chain uses TRBV19 with TRBJ2-7, with 8 bases matching TRBD1. Trimming took 5 bases from V and 3 from J; bases not matched to a gene: 9. Germline assignment: CDR1 LNHDA and CDR2 SQIVND (reference sequence). This CDR3 is built from 15 residues. The CDR3 is CASSLATGGGYEQYF. The CDR3 nucleotides read TGTGCCAGTAGTCTTGCAACAGGGGGTGGCTACGAGCAGTACTTC.

The chain employs TRBV5-1 and TRBJ2-7; 9 nucleotides align to TRBD1. CDR3 length: 15 amino acids. V lost 0 bases, J lost 6 bases, and 7 bases stayed unmatched. Germline CDR1 reads SGHRS; CDR2 reads YFSETQ. This CDR3 reads CASSLEGQGPFEQYF. CDR3 DNA sequence: TGCGCCAGCAGCTTGGAGGGACAGGGTCCGTTCGAGCAGTACTTC.

V usage is TRBV11-2 and J usage is TRBJ2-6, with a possible D match to TRBD2 (5 bases). In germline, CDR1 is SGHAT, CDR2 FQNNGV. Trimming stripped 5 bases from V and 0 bases from J, with 14 bases between. The CDR3 totals 17 residues. CDR3 sequence (DNA): TGTGCCAGCAGCGAGGACTGGTGGAGCTCTGGGGCCAACGTCCTGACTTTC. Translating it yields CASSEDWWSSGANVLTF.

The J gene is TRBJ1-2, the V gene TRBV9; D remains unclear. There are 13 residues in the CDR3. Trimming cost V 4 bases and J 7 bases, with 14 bases left between them. Per germline, CDR1 SGDLS and CDR2 YYNGEE. CDR3 in amino acids: CASSMLGSGGYTF. The DNA for the CDR3 is TGTGCCAGCAGCATGCTCGGGTCGGGTGGCTACACCTTC. Based on the CDR3 plus reference TRBV9 and TRBJ1-2, the full variable domain is DSGVTQTPKHLITATGQRVTLRCSPRSGDLSVYWYQQSLDQGLQFLIQYYNGEERAKGNILERFSAQQFPDLHSELNLSSLELGDSALYFCASSMLGSGGYTFGSGTRLTVV.

V gene TRBV28 combines with J gene TRBJ2-3; 8 nucleotides match TRBD1. Losses at the gene ends were 5 bases for V and 6 bases for J; bases not matched to a gene: 7. CDR3 length: 14 residues. Per germline, CDR1 MDHEN and CDR2 SYDVKM. The CDR3 sequence is CASSRAGGVDTQYF. CDR3 sequence (DNA): TGTGCCAGCAGTCGGGCAGGGGGCGTGGATACGCAGTATTTT. The full variable domain, its missing parts supplied by reference TRBV28 and TRBJ2-3, is DVKVTQSSRYLVKRTGEKVFLECVQDMDHENMFWYRQDPGLGLRLIYFSYDVKMKEKGDIPEGYSVSREKKERFSLILESASTNQTSMYLCASSRAGGVDTQYFGPGTRLTVL.

This sequence joins TRBV29-1 and TRBJ2-1, with 11 positions matching TRBD2. The length of the CDR3 is 14 residues. The junction had 6 bases not matched to a gene; V was cut back by 6 bases and J by 5 bases. Germline CDR1 and CDR2: SQVTM and ANQGSEA. CDR3 amino acids: CSVGGLAVDNEQFF. CDR3 sequence (DNA): TGCAGCGTAGGGGGACTAGCGGTTGACAATGAGCAGTTCTTC.

The CDR3 loop reads CASSPVLAGGRTGELFF. As DNA, the CDR3 is TGTGCCAGTAGTCCCGTACTAGCGGGAGGTCGTACCGGGGAGCTGTTTTTT. The chain joins TRBV19 to TRBJ2-2; TRBD2 matches at 12 bases. CDR1 is LNHDA, CDR2 SQIVND, per germline (reference sequence). The CDR3 has 17 amino acids. Trimming at V came to 5 bases and at J to 5 bases, leaving 9 bases not matched to a gene. The full variable domain, rest sourced from reference TRBV19 and TRBJ2-2, is DGGITQSPKYLFRKEGQNVTLSCEQNLNHDAMYWYRQDPGQGLRLIYYSQIVNDFQKGDIAEGYSVSREKKESFPLTVTSAQKNPTAFYLCASSPVLAGGRTGELFFGEGSRLTVL.